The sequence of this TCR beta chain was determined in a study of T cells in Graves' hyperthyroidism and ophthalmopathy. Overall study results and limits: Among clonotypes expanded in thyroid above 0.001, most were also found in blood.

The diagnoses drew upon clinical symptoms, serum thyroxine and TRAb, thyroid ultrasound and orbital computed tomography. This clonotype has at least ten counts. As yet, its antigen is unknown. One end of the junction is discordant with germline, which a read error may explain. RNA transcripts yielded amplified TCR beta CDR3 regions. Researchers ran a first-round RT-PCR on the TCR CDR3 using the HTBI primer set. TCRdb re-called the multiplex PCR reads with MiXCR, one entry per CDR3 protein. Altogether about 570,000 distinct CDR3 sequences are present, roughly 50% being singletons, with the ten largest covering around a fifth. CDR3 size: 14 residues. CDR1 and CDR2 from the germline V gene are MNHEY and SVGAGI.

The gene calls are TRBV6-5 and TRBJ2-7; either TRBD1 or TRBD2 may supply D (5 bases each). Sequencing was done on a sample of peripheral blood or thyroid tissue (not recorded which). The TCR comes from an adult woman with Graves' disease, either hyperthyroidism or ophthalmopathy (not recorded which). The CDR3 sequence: CASSDSGTPYEQYF. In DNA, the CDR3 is TGTGCCAGCAGTGACTCAGGGACCCCCTACGAGCAGTACTTC.